This T cell receptor (beta chain) emerged from a study of CD8+ T cells in alopecia areata. Study-level results: Among patients, TCR sharing was less clear than in mice, a difference possibly due in part to HLA diversity in the patient population.

This clone was recorded a few times. What it binds is unknown. Trimming took off 6 bases at V and 1 base at J, with 15 bases between the two ends. This CDR3 region has 14 residues. Germline CDR1 reads SQVTM; CDR2 reads ANQGSEA. The sequencing template was cDNA reverse transcribed from extracted RNA. Only in-frame clones appear in the TCRdb table, and some are missing; sequencing was by immunoSEQ multiplex PCR. The sample has 150,000 to 200,000 clones, more than 50% seen once. The treatment: oral pan-JAK inhibitor, 5-10 mg twice daily. Those with alopecia areata gave lesional scalp punch biopsies and peripheral blood.

The receptor's source is a human donor with alopecia areata. This sample comprised CD4+ T cells sorted from blood, obtained at week 24, from a patient treated with tofacitinib. The V call is TRBV29-1, the J call TRBJ1-1; D is perhaps TRBD1 (5 bases). CDR3 amino acids: CSVDNSGPNTEAFF. CDR3 DNA sequence: TGCAGCGTCGATAACTCGGGGCCGAACACTGAAGCTTTCTTT.